These 9 T cell receptor beta chains came from one sample sequenced in a study of T cell changes during pregnancy in multiple sclerosis. The protocol was immunoSEQ multiplex PCR, while the TCRdb copy is restricted to in-frame clones and leaves out a portion. The data show 70,000 to 85,000 clones, 90% to 95% seen once. This specimen was peripheral blood, taken before pregnancy. These receptors came from a female donor with multiple sclerosis, enrolled in a pregnancy study.

J is TRBJ2-7 and V is TRBV5-1; 9 nucleotides align to TRBD2. Looked up from germline, CDR1 is SGHRS and CDR2 is YFSETQ. CDR3 length equals 14 residues. J was trimmed by 7 bases and V by 0 bases; bases with no gene match: 5. CDR3 sequence: CASSLDGGRGEQYF. The CDR3 bases are TGCGCCAGCAGCTTGGATGGCGGGAGGGGTGAGCAGTACTTC.

The V and J genes are TRBV10-3 and TRBJ2-7; 10 bases match TRBD2. Trimming removed 0 bases from V and 1 base from J; junction bases left unmatched: 6. The CDR3 is 17 residues long. Germline assignment: CDR1 ENHRY and CDR2 SYGVKD. The CDR3 reads CAISESGAGGPSYEQYF. The CDR3 DNA reads as TGTGCCATCAGTGAGTCGGGAGCGGGAGGGCCGTCCTACGAGCAGTACTTC.

This rearrangement joins TRBV27 to TRBJ2-1; unclear D gene. Trimming pared 5 bases from V and 3 bases from J, leaving 5 bases between. Germline CDR1 MNHEY, CDR2 SMNVEV (reference sequence). The CDR3 is made up of 12 amino acids. Here the CDR3 reads CASSHSYNEQFF. CDR3 sequence (DNA): TGTGCCAGCAGTCATAGCTACAATGAGCAGTTCTTC.

The chain is built from TRBV5-4 and TRBJ1-1; D possibly corresponds to TRBD1 (6 bases). The V and J ends lost 2 bases and 4 bases respectively, with 12 bases between them. CDR3 length equals 14 residues. Germline V gene sequence: CDR1 SGHNT, CDR2 YYREEE (reference sequence). The CDR3 loop is CASSFPGDITEAFF. The CDR3 coding sequence is TGTGCCAGCAGCTTTCCAGGGGATATCACTGAAGCTTTCTTT.

The chain employs TRBV7-2 and TRBJ2-1, with 13 bases identical to TRBD2. Germline CDR1 is SGHTA and CDR2 is FQGNSA. Germline trimming cut 3 bases from V and 10 bases from J; bases unmatched to any gene: 6. This CDR3 is built from 15 residues. CDR3 loop: CASSFGLAGVDEQFF. In DNA form, the CDR3 reads TGTGCCAGCAGCTTCGGACTAGCGGGAGTTGACGAGCAGTTCTTC. The full variable domain, with the rest looked up from reference TRBV7-2 and TRBJ2-1, is GAGVSQSPSNKVTEKGKDVELRCDPISGHTALYWYRQSLGQGLEFLIYFQGNSAPDKSGLPSDRFSAERTGGSVSTLTIQRTQQEDSAVYLCASSFGLAGVDEQFFGPGTRLTVL.

This chain joins TRBV7-2 and TRBJ2-1, with a possible D match to TRBD2 (5 bases). Trimming cost V 2 bases and J 7 bases, with 12 bases left between them. The CDR3 runs to 14 residues. CDR1 is SGHTA, CDR2 FQGNSA, per germline. The DNA for the CDR3 is TGTGCCAGCAGCTTACTACGGGGAATTAATGAGCAGTTCTTC. Translated, it gives CASSLLRGINEQFF.

A few counts support this clone. J is TRBJ2-7 and V is TRBV7-2; no clear D. The CDR3 is made up of 12 amino acids. The V gene lost 0 bases and the J gene lost 7 bases, with 7 bases spanning the gap. From germline, CDR1 is SGHTA and CDR2 FQGNSA. DNA of the CDR3: TGTGCCAGCAGCTTAGCGCCGGGTGAGCAGTACTTC. Protein sequence: CASSLAPGEQYF.

This clone appeared a few times. At one of its ends the junction is not consistent with the germline gene, which may arise from a read error. This chain uses TRBV5-8 with TRBJ2-7, with TRBD1 matching over 12 bases. The germline gives CDR1 SGHTS, CDR2 YDEGEE. The CDR3 spans 15 residues. The CDR3 nucleotides are TGTGCCAGCAGCTTGGAGGGACAGGGGGCGTACGCGATGGAATTC. This encodes CASSLEGQGAYAMEF.

This clone was seen only once. This chain links TRBV6-5 with TRBJ1-2; possibly TRBD1 for D (6 bases). This CDR3 region has 15 residues. Trimming cost V 2 bases and J 2 bases, with 12 bases left between them. Per the germline V gene, CDR1 is MNHEY and CDR2 is SVGAGI. The DNA of the CDR3 is TGTGCCAGCAGTTACACTCCCGGGACAAACTATGGCTACACCTTC. Amino acid sequence: CASSYTPGTNYGYTF.